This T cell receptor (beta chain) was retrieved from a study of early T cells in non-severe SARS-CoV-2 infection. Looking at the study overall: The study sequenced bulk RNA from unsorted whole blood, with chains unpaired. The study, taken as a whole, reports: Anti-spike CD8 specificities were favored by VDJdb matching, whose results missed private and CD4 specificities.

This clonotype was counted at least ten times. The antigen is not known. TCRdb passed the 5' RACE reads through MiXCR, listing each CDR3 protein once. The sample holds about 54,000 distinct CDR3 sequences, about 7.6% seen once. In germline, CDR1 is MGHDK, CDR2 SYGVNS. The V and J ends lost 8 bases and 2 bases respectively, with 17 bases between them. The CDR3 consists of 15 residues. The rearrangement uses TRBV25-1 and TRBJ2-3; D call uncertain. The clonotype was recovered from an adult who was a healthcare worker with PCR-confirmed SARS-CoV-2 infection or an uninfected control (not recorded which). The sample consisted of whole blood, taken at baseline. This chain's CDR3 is CASHAGKGSTDTQYF. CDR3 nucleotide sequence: TGTGCCAGCCATGCAGGAAAGGGCTCCACAGATACGCAGTATTTT.